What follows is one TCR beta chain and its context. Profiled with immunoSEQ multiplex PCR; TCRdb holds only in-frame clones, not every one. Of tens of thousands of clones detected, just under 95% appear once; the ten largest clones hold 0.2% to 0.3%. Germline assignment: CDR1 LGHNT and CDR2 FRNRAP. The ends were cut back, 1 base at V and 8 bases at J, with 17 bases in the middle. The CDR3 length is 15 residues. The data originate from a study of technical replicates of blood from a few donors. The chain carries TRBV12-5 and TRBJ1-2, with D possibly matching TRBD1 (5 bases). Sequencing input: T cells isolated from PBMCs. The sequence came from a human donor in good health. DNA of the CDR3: TGTGCTAGTGGTTTGGGACCGGGACTCCGGGAGGGCTACACCTTC. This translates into CASGLGPGLREGYTF.